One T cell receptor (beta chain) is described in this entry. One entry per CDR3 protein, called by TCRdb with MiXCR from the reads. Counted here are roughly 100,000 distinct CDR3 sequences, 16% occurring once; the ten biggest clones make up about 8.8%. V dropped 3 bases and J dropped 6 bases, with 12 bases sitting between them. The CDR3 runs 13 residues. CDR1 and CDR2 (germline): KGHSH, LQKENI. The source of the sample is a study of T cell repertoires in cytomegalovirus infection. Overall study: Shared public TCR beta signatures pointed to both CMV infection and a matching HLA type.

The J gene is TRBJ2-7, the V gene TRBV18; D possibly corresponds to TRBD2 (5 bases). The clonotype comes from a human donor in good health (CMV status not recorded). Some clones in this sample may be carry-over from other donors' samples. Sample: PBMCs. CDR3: CASSPNDRGEQYF. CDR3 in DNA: TGTGCCAGCTCACCGAACGACCGGGGCGAGCAGTACTTC.